These T cell receptor beta chains were read from a single sample in a study of OX40 agonist ivuxolimab in advanced cancers. Repertoires were generated with immunoSEQ multiplex PCR, while TCRdb's copy carries only in-frame clones and drops some. The sample gives around 69,000 clones, approximately 83% of which show up once; about 3.4% is in the top ten. The sample here was CD4+ or CD8+ T cells sorted from blood, taken in a trial of the OX40 agonist ivuxolimab. Receptors originate from an adult with an advanced solid tumor such as melanoma, head and neck, liver or kidney cancer. Each CDR3 is given with its conserved first and last residue. D genes are given only for firm matches.

d_call	j_call	v_call	cdr3_aa	cdr3_nt
TRBD2	TRBJ2-6	TRBV9	CASSARGGGIRSGANVLTF	TGTGCCAGCAGCGCCCGGGGGGGCGGGATCCGCTCTGGGGCCAACGTCCTGACTTTC
TRBD2	TRBJ2-5	TRBV27	CASSSGLAGEETQYF	TGTGCCAGCAGTTCGGGACTAGCGGGGGAAGAGACCCAGTACTTC
-	TRBJ2-7	TRBV7-2	CASSLTSRGLYEQYF	TGTGCCAGCAGCTTAACTTCTAGGGGCCTTTACGAGCAGTACTTC
TRBD2	TRBJ2-1	TRBV4-2	CASSQGGSGLAGNNEQFF	TGTGCCAGCAGCCAAGGGGGATCGGGACTAGCGGGCAACAATGAGCAGTTCTTC
TRBD2	TRBJ2-7	TRBV7-9	CASSPPWLAGGYEQYF	TGTGCCAGCAGCCCCCCGTGGCTAGCGGGAGGGTACGAGCAGTACTTC
TRBD2	TRBJ2-1	TRBV11-3	CASSLDSRTSGSHEQFF	TGTGCCAGCAGCTTAGATTCCCGGACTAGCGGGAGCCATGAGCAGTTCTTC
-	TRBJ1-5	TRBV10-3	CAIDSGGNQPQHF	TGTGCCATCGACTCAGGGGGCAATCAGCCCCAGCATTTT
-	TRBJ2-4	TRBV10-3	CAISTSGTAGIQYF	TGTGCCATCAGTACCTCCGGGACAGCGGGCATTCAGTACTTC
-	TRBJ1-5	TRBV7-9	CASSFPDQPQHF	TGTGCCAGCAGCTTTCCAGATCAGCCCCAGCATTTT
-	TRBJ1-3	TRBV10-3	CAISLGNTIYF	TGTGCCATCAGCCTTGGAAACACCATATATTTT
-	TRBJ2-7	TRBV21-1	CASSKSRDLDGRYEQYF	TGTGCCAGCAGCAAAAGCCGAGACCTAGACGGCCGCTACGAGCAGTACTTC
-	TRBJ2-5	TRBV4-3	CASSPELLRETQYF	TGCGCCAGCAGCCCCGAGCTACTGAGGGAGACCCAGTACTTC
TRBD2	TRBJ2-7	TRBV6-5	CASRREGFGYEQYF	TGTGCCAGCAGGAGGGAGGGGTTTGGGTACGAGCAGTACTTC
TRBD2	TRBJ2-3	TRBV5-1	CASSSTSGRSTDTQYF	TGCGCCAGCAGCTCGACTAGCGGGCGTTCCACAGATACGCAGTATTTT
TRBD1	TRBJ1-1	TRBV6-5	CASSYGTGGTEAFF	TGTGCCAGCAGTTACGGGACAGGGGGCACTGAAGCTTTCTTT
-	TRBJ1-1	TRBV11-3	CASSLGGDMNTEAFF	TGTGCCAGCTCCCTCGGGGGGGACATGAACACTGAAGCTTTCTTT
-	TRBJ1-5	TRBV5-4	CASSFGISNQPQHF	TGTGCCAGCAGCTTCGGTATCTCGAATCAGCCCCAGCATTTT
-	TRBJ2-2	TRBV9	CASSVVNGPGELFF	TGTGCCAGCAGCGTAGTCAATGGACCCGGGGAGCTGTTTTTT
TRBD1	TRBJ1-1	TRBV5-6	CASTPRGGSAEAFF	TGTGCCAGCACCCCCAGGGGGGGCTCGGCTGAAGCTTTCTTT
TRBD1	TRBJ1-2	TRBV19	CASSTTWDRENYGYTF	TGTGCCAGTAGTACAACCTGGGACAGGGAAAACTATGGCTACACCTTC